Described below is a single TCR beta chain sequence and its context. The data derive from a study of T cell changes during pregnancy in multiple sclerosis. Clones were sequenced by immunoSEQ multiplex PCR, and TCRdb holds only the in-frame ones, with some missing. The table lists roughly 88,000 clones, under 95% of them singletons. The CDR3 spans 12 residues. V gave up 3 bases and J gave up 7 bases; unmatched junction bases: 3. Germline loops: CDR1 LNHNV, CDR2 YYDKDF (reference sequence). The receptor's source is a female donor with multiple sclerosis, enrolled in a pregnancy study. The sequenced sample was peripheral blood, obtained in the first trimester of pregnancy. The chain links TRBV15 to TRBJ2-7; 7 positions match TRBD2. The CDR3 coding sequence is TGTGCCACCAGCAGTGGGGGGGGAGAGCAGTACTTC. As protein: CATSSGGGEQYF.